This section outlines one TCR beta chain sequence together with its context. Repertoires were generated with immunoSEQ multiplex PCR, while TCRdb's copy carries only in-frame clones and drops some. The sample has approximately 50,000 clones; about 83% are singletons. This specimen comes from a study of OX40 agonist ivuxolimab in advanced cancers. The CDR3 extends over 14 amino acids. Germline loops: CDR1 SSHAT, CDR2 FNYEAQ (reference sequence). Deletions cut 5 bases from V and 1 base from J, with 10 bases between. The sequence was collected from an adult with an advanced solid tumor such as melanoma, head and neck, liver or kidney cancer. The genes are TRBV7-7 and TRBJ2-3; D remains unclear. Here the sequenced sample was CD4+ or CD8+ T cells sorted from blood, taken in a trial of the OX40 agonist ivuxolimab. CDR3 bases: TGTGCCAGCAGCACCAATCTCGGCACAGATACGCAGTATTTT. Encoded protein: CASSTNLGTDTQYF.